The present entry profiles one TCR beta chain with its context. The source of the sample is a study of blood T cell repertoires in COVID-19. Study-level background: There were acute and convalescent COVID-19 samples, and they came from the United States, Italy and Spain. In each case, the material was cDNA or gDNA derived from T cells, B-cell-depleted T cells, or PBMCs.

Methods used by the authors: For nucleated cells, counts were estimated from reference gene primer amplification. The data were produced by immunoSEQ multiplex PCR, yet TCRdb's version contains in-frame clones alone and is incomplete. V, J and clone size were drawn from that table, and D and trimming were deduced from the DNA. The table records about 210,000 clones, about 86% of them present only once. The V end lost 4 bases, the J end lost 5 bases, and 11 bases lay between the germline ends. The germline V gene has CDR1 SNHLY and CDR2 FYNNEI. This CDR3 has 13 amino acids. Sequenced material: peripheral blood. The chain carries TRBV2 and TRBJ2-5; tentatively, D is TRBD2 (5 bases). The sequence was collected from a woman aged 45-59 years with acute or convalescent COVID-19. Here the CDR3 DNA reads TGTGCCAGCAGTGTTGCTAGCTGGGAGACCCAGTACTTC. Its translation is CASSVASWETQYF.